This T cell receptor (beta chain) was sequenced for a study of cytomegalovirus exposure and HLA in healthy donors. Study-wide context: About 84% of 300 to 450 genotyped donors fell in the Caucasian-associated ancestry cluster.

General observations from the study: A later analysis reportedly found that, within productive TCRs, an Asian-associated ancestry cluster had fewer N-insertions than the mean observed across the approximately 660 donors. A previous analysis found most TCR beta V segments productive roughly 87% or roughly 30% of the time. As confirmed in vitro, three CMV-associated chains were specific for CMV antigens.

In the case of this clone: The antigen is unknown.

Both 60 Vbeta primers and 13 Jbeta primers went into the PCR. Profiling relied on immunoSEQ multiplex PCR, and the TCRdb table lists in-frame clones only, not all of them. Among about 120,000 clones, roughly 65% were seen once, and the ten largest hold more than 8%. The germline V gene has CDR1 KGHSH and CDR2 LQKENI. CDR3 length: 15 amino acids. V shed 5 bases and J 5 bases; nucleotides not matched to a gene: 6. Sequencing input: PBMCs. The sequence was collected from a man between 40 and 49 years old in good health and CMV-seropositive. The V gene is TRBV18, the J gene TRBJ2-2, with 9 bases that match TRBD1. The CDR3 reads CASSATGGVTGELFF. The CDR3 DNA sequence: TGTGCCAGCTCAGCTACAGGGGGCGTGACCGGGGAGCTGTTTTTT.